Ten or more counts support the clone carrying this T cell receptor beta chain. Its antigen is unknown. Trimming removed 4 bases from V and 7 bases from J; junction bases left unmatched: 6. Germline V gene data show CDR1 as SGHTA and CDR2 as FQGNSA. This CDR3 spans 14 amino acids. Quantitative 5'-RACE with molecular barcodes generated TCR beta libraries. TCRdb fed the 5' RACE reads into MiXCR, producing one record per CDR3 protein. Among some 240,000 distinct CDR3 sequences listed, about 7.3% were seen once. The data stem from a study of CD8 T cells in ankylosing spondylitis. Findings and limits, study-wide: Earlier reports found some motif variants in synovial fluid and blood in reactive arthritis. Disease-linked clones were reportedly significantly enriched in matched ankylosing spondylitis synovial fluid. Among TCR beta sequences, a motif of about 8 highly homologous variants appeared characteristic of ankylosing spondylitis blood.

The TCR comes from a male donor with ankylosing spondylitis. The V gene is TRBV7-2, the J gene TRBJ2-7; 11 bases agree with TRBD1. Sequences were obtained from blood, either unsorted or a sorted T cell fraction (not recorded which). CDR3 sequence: CASSWTGGAGEQYF. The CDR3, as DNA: TGTGCCAGCAGCTGGACAGGGGGCGCCGGGGAGCAGTACTTC.